These T cell receptor beta chains were read from a single sample in a study of T cell clonotyping in hematopoietic cell transplantation. Only in-frame clones appear in the TCRdb table, and some are missing; sequencing was by immunoSEQ multiplex PCR. This sample has tens of thousands of clones, with 85% to 95% found just once. The input for sequencing was peripheral blood mononuclear cells, taken before stem cell transplant. The receptors derive from a man aged 35-49 years with chronic myeloid leukemia. Some clones in this sample may be carry-over from other donors' samples. CDR3s include the opening cysteine and the closing phenylalanine or tryptophan. The D gene is left open where the match is weak. Expanded clones get a size class; other rows say once, few or many, or leave the size out.

j_call: TRBJ1-6; v_call: TRBV30; clone_size: .; d_call: TRBD1; cdr3_nt: TGTGCCTGGCAAATTGACAGGGGGAATTCACCCCTCCACTTT; cdr3_aa: CAWQIDRGNSPLHF
j_call: TRBJ2-3; v_call: TRBV10-1; clone_size: .; d_call: TRBD1; cdr3_nt: TGCGCCAGCAGTGAGGGGACAGGGGGCACCTTTTCCGCGGCAGATACGCAGTATTTT; cdr3_aa: CASSEGTGGTFSAADTQYF
j_call: TRBJ2-3; v_call: TRBV6-4; clone_size: .; d_call: .; cdr3_nt: TGTGCCAGCAGCCGCTCCCTTACACACACAGATACGCAGTATTTT; cdr3_aa: CASSRSLTHTDTQYF
j_call: TRBJ1-6; v_call: TRBV9; clone_size: .; d_call: .; cdr3_nt: TGTGCCAGCAGCCCCACGTTGGGGAGATTAAGGAATTCACCCCTCCACTTT; cdr3_aa: CASSPTLGRLRNSPLHF
j_call: TRBJ1-4; v_call: TRBV6-1; clone_size: few; d_call: .; cdr3_nt: TGTGCCAGCAGTGAAGCGAGGGGACTAAATGAAAAACTGTTTTTT; cdr3_aa: CASSEARGLNEKLFF
j_call: TRBJ1-1; v_call: TRBV6-5; clone_size: .; d_call: .; cdr3_nt: TGTGCCAGCAGTTACTCGGGGACGCAGAACACTGAAGCTTTCTTT; cdr3_aa: CASSYSGTQNTEAFF
j_call: TRBJ2-7; v_call: TRBV6-5; clone_size: .; d_call: .; cdr3_nt: TGTGCCAGCAGTTCCTACAGGGTATACGAGCAGTACTTC; cdr3_aa: CASSSYRVYEQYF
j_call: TRBJ2-7; v_call: TRBV2; clone_size: .; d_call: TRBD1; cdr3_nt: TGTGCCAGCAGTGGACAGGGGGAAAACTACGAGCAGTACTTC; cdr3_aa: CASSGQGENYEQYF
j_call: TRBJ1-1; v_call: TRBV4-1; clone_size: .; d_call: TRBD1; cdr3_nt: TGCGCCAGCCTGGGACAGGGACACACTGAAGCTTTCTTT; cdr3_aa: CASLGQGHTEAFF
j_call: TRBJ1-2; v_call: TRBV7-9; clone_size: .; d_call: TRBD1; cdr3_nt: TGTGCCAGCAGCTTAGGGGACAGGGTCTATGGCTACACCTTC; cdr3_aa: CASSLGDRVYGYTF
j_call: TRBJ2-7; v_call: TRBV7-3; clone_size: .; d_call: .; cdr3_nt: TGTGCCAGCAGCCCCGGGCCCAGACAGCGGTGGGCCTTCTCCTACGAGCAGTACTTC; cdr3_aa: CASSPGPRQRWAFSYEQYF
j_call: TRBJ2-1; v_call: TRBV19; clone_size: .; d_call: .; cdr3_nt: TGTGCCAGTGCACATAACGGACAGTACAATGAGCAGTTCTTC; cdr3_aa: CASAHNGQYNEQFF
j_call: TRBJ1-2; v_call: TRBV12-5; clone_size: .; d_call: .; cdr3_nt: TGTGCTAGTGGTTTGGGCGAACCGGACTTATATGGCTACACCTTC; cdr3_aa: CASGLGEPDLYGYTF
j_call: TRBJ2-3; v_call: TRBV10-2; clone_size: .; d_call: .; cdr3_nt: TGCGCCAGCAGGGACGGAGTAGGCACAGATACGCAGTATTTT; cdr3_aa: CASRDGVGTDTQYF
j_call: TRBJ2-5; v_call: TRBV19; clone_size: .; d_call: .; cdr3_nt: TGTGCCAGTAGTTCCCGACTAGTCCAGGGAGAGACCCAGTACTTC; cdr3_aa: CASSSRLVQGETQYF
j_call: TRBJ1-2; v_call: TRBV6-1; clone_size: .; d_call: .; cdr3_nt: TGTGCCAGCAGTGAACAGACTGGTAGATATGGCTACACCTTC; cdr3_aa: CASSEQTGRYGYTF
j_call: TRBJ2-3; v_call: TRBV27; clone_size: .; d_call: TRBD2; cdr3_nt: TGTGCCAGCAGTGGTACTAGCGGCAGGCCAGATACGCAGTATTTT; cdr3_aa: CASSGTSGRPDTQYF
j_call: TRBJ2-3; v_call: TRBV4-3; clone_size: .; d_call: TRBD2; cdr3_nt: TGCGCCAGCAGCCTACTAGCGGGGAGACCTAGCACAGATACGCAGTATTTT; cdr3_aa: CASSLLAGRPSTDTQYF
j_call: TRBJ2-6; v_call: TRBV19; clone_size: .; d_call: TRBD1; cdr3_nt: TGTGCCAGTAGTATCGGGACAGGGGTTTCTGGGGCCAACGTCCTGACTTTC; cdr3_aa: CASSIGTGVSGANVLTF
j_call: TRBJ1-4; v_call: TRBV15; clone_size: .; d_call: .; cdr3_nt: TGTGCCACACAGGGAACTAATGAAAAACTGTTTTTT; cdr3_aa: CATQGTNEKLFF
j_call: TRBJ1-2; v_call: TRBV30; clone_size: .; d_call: TRBD1; cdr3_nt: TGTGCCTTCACTTGGGACAGGTCCTATGGCTACACCTTC; cdr3_aa: CAFTWDRSYGYTF
j_call: TRBJ2-7; v_call: TRBV4-2; clone_size: .; d_call: .; cdr3_nt: TGTGCCAGCAGCCAAGAAAGGGTTGGGGACGAGCAGTACTTC; cdr3_aa: CASSQERVGDEQYF
j_call: TRBJ2-7; v_call: TRBV9; clone_size: .; d_call: TRBD2; cdr3_nt: TGTGCCAGCAGCGTAGGGCGGGGGGGGATCTACGAGCAGTACTTC; cdr3_aa: CASSVGRGGIYEQYF
j_call: TRBJ1-2; v_call: TRBV9; clone_size: .; d_call: .; cdr3_nt: TGTGCCAGCAGCAGGGTCGGCTACACCTTC; cdr3_aa: CASSRVGYTF
j_call: TRBJ2-5; v_call: TRBV10-2; clone_size: .; d_call: .; cdr3_nt: TGCGCCAGCAGTGAGACCTCCGGGCAGGGTGGGGAGACCCAGTACTTC; cdr3_aa: CASSETSGQGGETQYF
j_call: TRBJ1-3; v_call: TRBV29-1; clone_size: .; d_call: .; cdr3_nt: TGCAGCGTTGGCGGGGAAGGAAACACCATATATTTT; cdr3_aa: CSVGGEGNTIYF
j_call: TRBJ1-1; v_call: TRBV2; clone_size: .; d_call: .; cdr3_nt: TGTGCCAGCAGTGGGGGGGGCAGGGGTACCACTGAAGCTTTCTTT; cdr3_aa: CASSGGGRGTTEAFF
j_call: TRBJ2-2; v_call: TRBV19; clone_size: once; d_call: TRBD2; cdr3_nt: TGTGCCAGTAGCCGAACTAGCGGGGCCACCGGGGAGCTGTTTTTT; cdr3_aa: CASSRTSGATGELFF
j_call: TRBJ1-2; v_call: TRBV29-1; clone_size: .; d_call: .; cdr3_nt: TGCAGCGTTGAAGACGGTGGGGCTGGCTACACCTTC; cdr3_aa: CSVEDGGAGYTF
j_call: TRBJ1-3; v_call: TRBV30; clone_size: .; d_call: .; cdr3_nt: TGTGCCTCTTCACCTGGAAACACCATATATTTT; cdr3_aa: CASSPGNTIYF
j_call: TRBJ1-1; v_call: TRBV5-4; clone_size: .; d_call: .; cdr3_nt: TGTGCCAGCAGCTTGAAGACAGACTTAGAAGGTGAAGCTTTCTTT; cdr3_aa: CASSLKTDLEGEAFF
j_call: TRBJ1-4; v_call: TRBV11-3; clone_size: .; d_call: TRBD1; cdr3_nt: TGTGCCAGCAGCCCAGGGGGACAGGGCAATGAAAAACTGTTTTTT; cdr3_aa: CASSPGGQGNEKLFF
j_call: TRBJ2-3; v_call: TRBV11-2; clone_size: .; d_call: .; cdr3_nt: TGTGCCAGCAGCGTCGGTTGGGCAGATACGCAGTATTTT; cdr3_aa: CASSVGWADTQYF
j_call: TRBJ1-2; v_call: TRBV6-6; clone_size: .; d_call: .; cdr3_nt: TGTGCCAGCAGTCCCGGGACGACCACTAACTATGGCTACACCTTC; cdr3_aa: CASSPGTTTNYGYTF
j_call: TRBJ1-6; v_call: TRBV5-6; clone_size: .; d_call: .; cdr3_nt: TGTGCCAGCAGCTTGGGGGAGATCCTTAATTCACCCCTCCACTTT; cdr3_aa: CASSLGEILNSPLHF
j_call: TRBJ1-2; v_call: TRBV27; clone_size: .; d_call: .; cdr3_nt: TGTGCCAGCAGTTTGAAGGCAGGGCCTTATGGCTACACCTTC; cdr3_aa: CASSLKAGPYGYTF
j_call: TRBJ2-1; v_call: TRBV27; clone_size: .; d_call: .; cdr3_nt: TGTGCCAGCCAATCTCGAGGAGGGTACCTCTCTGCGAACTCCTACAATGAGCAGTTCTTC; cdr3_aa: CASQSRGGYLSANSYNEQFF
j_call: TRBJ1-5; v_call: TRBV11-2; clone_size: .; d_call: TRBD1; cdr3_nt: TGTGCCAGCAGCTCAACAGGGGGCAATCAGCCCCAGCATTTT; cdr3_aa: CASSSTGGNQPQHF
j_call: TRBJ1-6; v_call: TRBV27; clone_size: .; d_call: .; cdr3_nt: TGTGCCAGCAGTTTAGAGGGGGGGTACGGTTCACCCCTCCACTTT; cdr3_aa: CASSLEGGYGSPLHF
j_call: TRBJ1-4; v_call: TRBV19; clone_size: .; d_call: TRBD1; cdr3_nt: TGTGCCAGTAGCCAAGCCGGGACAGGGACTGAAAAACTGTTTTTT; cdr3_aa: CASSQAGTGTEKLFF
j_call: TRBJ2-7; v_call: TRBV30; clone_size: .; d_call: .; cdr3_nt: TGTGCCTGGATGCCCGGTACCTCCTACGAGCAGTACTTC; cdr3_aa: CAWMPGTSYEQYF
j_call: TRBJ2-4; v_call: TRBV11-1; clone_size: few; d_call: .; cdr3_nt: TGTGCCAGCAGCTTAGAACGGGGAGTAGCCAAAAACATTCAGTACTTC; cdr3_aa: CASSLERGVAKNIQYF
j_call: TRBJ1-2; v_call: TRBV14; clone_size: .; d_call: .; cdr3_nt: TGTGCCAGCAGCCAGAGGCCTCACGACAACTATGGCTACACCTTC; cdr3_aa: CASSQRPHDNYGYTF
j_call: TRBJ1-2; v_call: TRBV9; clone_size: .; d_call: .; cdr3_nt: TGTGCCAGCAGCGTAGCCTCCCGCGGTAATGGCTACACCTTC; cdr3_aa: CASSVASRGNGYTF